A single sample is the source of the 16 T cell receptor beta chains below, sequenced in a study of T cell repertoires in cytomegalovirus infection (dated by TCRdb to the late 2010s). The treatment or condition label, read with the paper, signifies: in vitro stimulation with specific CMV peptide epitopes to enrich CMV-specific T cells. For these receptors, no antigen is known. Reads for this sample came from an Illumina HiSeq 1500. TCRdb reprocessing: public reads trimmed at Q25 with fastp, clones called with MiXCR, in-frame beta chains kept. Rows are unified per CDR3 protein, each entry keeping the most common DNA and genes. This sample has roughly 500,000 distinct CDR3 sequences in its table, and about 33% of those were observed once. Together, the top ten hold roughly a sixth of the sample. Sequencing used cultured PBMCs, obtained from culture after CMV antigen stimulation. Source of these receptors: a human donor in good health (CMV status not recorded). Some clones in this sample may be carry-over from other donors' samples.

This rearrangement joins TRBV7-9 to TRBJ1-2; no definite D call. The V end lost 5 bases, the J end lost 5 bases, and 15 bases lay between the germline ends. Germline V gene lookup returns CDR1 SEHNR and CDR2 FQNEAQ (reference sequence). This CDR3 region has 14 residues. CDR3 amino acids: CASSPVAQPYGYTF. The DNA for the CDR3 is TGTGCCAGCAGCCCAGTTGCCCAGCCTTATGGCTACACCTTC.

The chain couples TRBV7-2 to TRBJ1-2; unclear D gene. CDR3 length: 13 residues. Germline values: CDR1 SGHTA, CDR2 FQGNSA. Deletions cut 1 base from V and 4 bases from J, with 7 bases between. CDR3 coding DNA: TGTGCCAGCAGCTTAGACACAGTCTATGGCTACACCTTC. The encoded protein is CASSLDTVYGYTF.

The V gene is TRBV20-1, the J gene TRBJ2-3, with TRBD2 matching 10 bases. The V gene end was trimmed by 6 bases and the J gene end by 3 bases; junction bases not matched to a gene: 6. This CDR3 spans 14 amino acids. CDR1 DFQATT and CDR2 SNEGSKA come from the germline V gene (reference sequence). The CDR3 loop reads CSASLLAGTDTQYF. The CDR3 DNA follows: TGCAGTGCCAGCCTACTAGCGGGAACAGATACGCAGTATTTT.

This CDR3 reads CSAATENYGYTF. CDR3 DNA: TGCAGTGCGGCGACGGAGAACTATGGCTACACCTTC. The chain is built from TRBV20-1 and TRBJ1-2; no clear D. CDR1 and CDR2 from the germline V gene are DFQATT and SNEGSKA (reference sequence). The CDR3 consists of 12 residues. The V gene lost 6 bases and the J gene lost 2 bases, with 10 bases spanning the gap.

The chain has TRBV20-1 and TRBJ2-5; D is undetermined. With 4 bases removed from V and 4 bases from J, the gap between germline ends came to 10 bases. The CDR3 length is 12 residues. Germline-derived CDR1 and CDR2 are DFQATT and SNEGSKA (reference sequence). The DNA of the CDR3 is TGCAGTGCTACCCCCAGGAGAGAGACCCAGTACTTC. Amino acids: CSATPRRETQYF.

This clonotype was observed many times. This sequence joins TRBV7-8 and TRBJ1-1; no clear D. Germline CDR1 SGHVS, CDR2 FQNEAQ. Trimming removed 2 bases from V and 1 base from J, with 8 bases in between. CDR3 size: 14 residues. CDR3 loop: CASSLSPENTEAFF. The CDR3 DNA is TGTGCCAGCAGCTTATCCCCCGAGAACACTGAAGCTTTCTTT.

The CDR3 DNA follows: TGTGCCAGCAGTTACTACGGACAGCAAGAGACCCAGTACTTC. This gives the protein CASSYYGQQETQYF. This chain links TRBV6-2 or TRBV6-3 with TRBJ2-5; maybe TRBD1 (6 bases). Germline CDR1 is MNHEY and CDR2 is SVGEGT. V was trimmed by 1 base and J by 2 bases, leaving 8 bases between them. The CDR3 contains 14 residues.

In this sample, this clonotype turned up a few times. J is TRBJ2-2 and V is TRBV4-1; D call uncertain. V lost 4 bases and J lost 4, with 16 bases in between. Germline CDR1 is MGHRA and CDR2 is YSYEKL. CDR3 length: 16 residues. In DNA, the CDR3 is TGCGCCAGCAGCCGACTGACATCAGGCATCACCGGGGAGCTGTTTTTT. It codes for CASSRLTSGITGELFF.

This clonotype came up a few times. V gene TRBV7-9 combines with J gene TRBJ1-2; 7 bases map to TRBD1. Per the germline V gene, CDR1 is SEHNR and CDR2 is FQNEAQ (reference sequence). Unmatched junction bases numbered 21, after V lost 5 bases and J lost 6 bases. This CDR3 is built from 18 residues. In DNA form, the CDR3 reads TGTGCCAGCAGCCACTCCAACCTAAAACGGACAGGTGATAATGGCTACACCTTC. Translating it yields CASSHSNLKRTGDNGYTF.

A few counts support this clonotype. CDR3 sequence reads: CASSLRDSRGETQYF. The DNA for the CDR3 is TGTGCCAGCAGCTTAAGGGACTCCCGTGGGGAGACCCAGTACTTC. The chain carries TRBV7-6 and TRBJ2-5; a weak D match, TRBD2 (6 bases). The CDR3 runs 15 residues. CDR1 is SGHVS, CDR2 FNYEAQ, per germline. The V and J ends lost 2 bases and 5 bases respectively, with 15 bases between them. The full variable domain, its missing parts supplied by reference TRBV7-6 and TRBJ2-5, is GAGVSQSPRYKVTKRGQDVALRCDPISGHVSLYWYRQALGQGPEFLTYFNYEAQQDKSGLPNDRFSAERPEGSISTLTIQRTEQRDSAMYRCASSLRDSRGETQYFGPGTRLLVL.

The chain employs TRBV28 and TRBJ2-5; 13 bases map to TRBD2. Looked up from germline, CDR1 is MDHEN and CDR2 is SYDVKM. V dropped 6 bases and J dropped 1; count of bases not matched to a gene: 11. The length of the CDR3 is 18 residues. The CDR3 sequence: CASSRTSGSSWGQETQYF. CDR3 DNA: TGTGCCAGCAGCCGGACTAGCGGGAGTAGTTGGGGCCAAGAGACCCAGTACTTC.

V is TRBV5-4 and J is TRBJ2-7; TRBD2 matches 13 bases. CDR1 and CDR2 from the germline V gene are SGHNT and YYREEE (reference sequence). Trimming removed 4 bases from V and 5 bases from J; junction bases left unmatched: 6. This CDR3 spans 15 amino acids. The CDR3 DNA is TGTGCCAGCAGCGATGGACTAGCGGGAGCCCACGAGCAGTACGTC. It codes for CASSDGLAGAHEQYV.

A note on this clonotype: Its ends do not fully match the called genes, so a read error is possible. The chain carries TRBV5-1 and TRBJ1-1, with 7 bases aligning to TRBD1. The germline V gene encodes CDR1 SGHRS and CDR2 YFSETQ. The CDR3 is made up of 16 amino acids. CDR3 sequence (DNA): TGCGCCAGCAGCCCCGGGACAGCCCTCGAGAACACTGAAGCTTTCTTC. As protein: CASSPGTALENTEAFF.

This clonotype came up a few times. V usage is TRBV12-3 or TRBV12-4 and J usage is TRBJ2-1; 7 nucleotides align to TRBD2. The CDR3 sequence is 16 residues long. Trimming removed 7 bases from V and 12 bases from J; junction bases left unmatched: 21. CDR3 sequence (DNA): TGTGCCAGCACCCCGGCGCTGCGGACTAGGAGTGATTCGCAGTTCTTC. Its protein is CASTPALRTRSDSQFF.

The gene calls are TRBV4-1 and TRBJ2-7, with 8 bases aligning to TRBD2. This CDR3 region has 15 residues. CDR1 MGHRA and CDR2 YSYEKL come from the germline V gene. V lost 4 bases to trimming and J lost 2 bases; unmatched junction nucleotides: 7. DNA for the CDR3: TGCGCCAGCAGCCCGAGGACTAGCAGTACCTACGAGCAGTACTTC. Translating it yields CASSPRTSSTYEQYF.

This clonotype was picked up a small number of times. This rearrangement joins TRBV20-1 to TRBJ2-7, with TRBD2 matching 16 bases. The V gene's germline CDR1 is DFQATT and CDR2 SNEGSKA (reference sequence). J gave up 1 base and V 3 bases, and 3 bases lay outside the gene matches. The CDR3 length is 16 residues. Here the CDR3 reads CSARGTSGRESYEQYF. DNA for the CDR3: TGCAGTGCTAGGGGGACTAGCGGGAGGGAATCCTACGAGCAGTACTTC.